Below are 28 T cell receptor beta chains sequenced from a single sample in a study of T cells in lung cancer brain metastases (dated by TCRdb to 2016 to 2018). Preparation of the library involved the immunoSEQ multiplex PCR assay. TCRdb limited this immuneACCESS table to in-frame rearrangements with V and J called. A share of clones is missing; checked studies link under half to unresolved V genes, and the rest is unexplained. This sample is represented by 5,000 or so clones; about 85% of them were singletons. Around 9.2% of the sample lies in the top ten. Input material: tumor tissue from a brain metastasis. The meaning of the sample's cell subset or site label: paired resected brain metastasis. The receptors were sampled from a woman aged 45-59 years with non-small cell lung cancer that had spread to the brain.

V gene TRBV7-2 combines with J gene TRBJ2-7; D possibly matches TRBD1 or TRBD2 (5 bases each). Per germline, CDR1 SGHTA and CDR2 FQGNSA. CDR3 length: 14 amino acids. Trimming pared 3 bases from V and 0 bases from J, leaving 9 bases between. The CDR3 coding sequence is TGTGCCAGCAGCTTCGGGACGGCCTCCTACGAGCAGTACTTC. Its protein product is CASSFGTASYEQYF.

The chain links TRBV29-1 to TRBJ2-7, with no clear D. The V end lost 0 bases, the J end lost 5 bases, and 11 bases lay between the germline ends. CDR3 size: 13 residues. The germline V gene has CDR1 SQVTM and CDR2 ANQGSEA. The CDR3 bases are TGCAGCGTTGAAGATCACGTGTCGCACGAGCAGTACTTC. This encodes CSVEDHVSHEQYF.

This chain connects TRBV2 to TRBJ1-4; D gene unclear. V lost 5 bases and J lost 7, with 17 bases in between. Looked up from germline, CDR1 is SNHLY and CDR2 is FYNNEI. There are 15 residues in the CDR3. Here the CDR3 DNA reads TGTGCCAGCAGTCTACTATTTGTAGGAATTGAAAAACTGTTTTTT. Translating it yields CASSLLFVGIEKLFF.

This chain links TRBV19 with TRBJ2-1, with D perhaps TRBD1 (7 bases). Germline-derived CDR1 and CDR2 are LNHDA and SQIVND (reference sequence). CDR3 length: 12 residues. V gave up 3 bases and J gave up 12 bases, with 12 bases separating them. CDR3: CASSIRGETQFF. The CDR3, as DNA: TGTGCCAGTAGTATCAGGGGGGAAACGCAGTTCTTC.

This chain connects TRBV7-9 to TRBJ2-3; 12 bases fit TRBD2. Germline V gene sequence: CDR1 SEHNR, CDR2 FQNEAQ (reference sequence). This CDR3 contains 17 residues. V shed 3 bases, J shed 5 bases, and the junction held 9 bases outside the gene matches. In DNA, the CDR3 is TGTGCCAGCAGCTTGGCAGGACTAGCGGGGTTTAAAGATACGCAGTATTTT. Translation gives CASSLAGLAGFKDTQYF.

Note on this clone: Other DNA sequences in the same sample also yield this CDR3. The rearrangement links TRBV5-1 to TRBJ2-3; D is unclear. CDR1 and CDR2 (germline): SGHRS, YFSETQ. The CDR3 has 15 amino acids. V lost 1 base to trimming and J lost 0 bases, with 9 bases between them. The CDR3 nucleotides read TGCGCCAGCAGCTTGTTAGGATCAAGCACAGATACGCAGTATTTT. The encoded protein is CASSLLGSSTDTQYF.

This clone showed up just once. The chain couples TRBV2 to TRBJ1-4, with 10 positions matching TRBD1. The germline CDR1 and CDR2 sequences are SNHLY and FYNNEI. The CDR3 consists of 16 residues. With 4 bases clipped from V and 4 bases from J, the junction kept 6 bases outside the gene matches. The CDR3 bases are TGTGCCAGCAGTGCGGACAGGGGGGGTTTTAATGAAAAACTGTTTTTT. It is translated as CASSADRGGFNEKLFF.

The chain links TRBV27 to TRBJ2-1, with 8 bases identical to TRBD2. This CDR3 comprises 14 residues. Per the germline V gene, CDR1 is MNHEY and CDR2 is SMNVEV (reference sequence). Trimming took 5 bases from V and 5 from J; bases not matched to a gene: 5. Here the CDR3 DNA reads TGTGCCAGCAGTATCGGGACTAGGGACAATGAGCAGTTCTTC. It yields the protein CASSIGTRDNEQFF.

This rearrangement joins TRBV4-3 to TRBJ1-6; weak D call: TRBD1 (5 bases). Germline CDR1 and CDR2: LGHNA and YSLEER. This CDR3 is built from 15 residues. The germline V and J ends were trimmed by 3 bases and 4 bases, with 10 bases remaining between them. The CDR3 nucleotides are TGCGCCAGCAGCCAGGGAGCAGGGTATAATTCACCCCTCCACTTT. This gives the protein CASSQGAGYNSPLHF.

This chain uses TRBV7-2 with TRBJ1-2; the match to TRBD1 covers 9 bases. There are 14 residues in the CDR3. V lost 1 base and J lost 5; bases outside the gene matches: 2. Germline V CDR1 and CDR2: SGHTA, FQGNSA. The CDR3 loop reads CASSLVDRGYGYTF. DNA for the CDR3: TGTGCCAGCAGCTTAGTCGACAGGGGGTATGGCTACACCTTC. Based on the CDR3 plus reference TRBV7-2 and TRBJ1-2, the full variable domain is GAGVSQSPSNKVTEKGKDVELRCDPISGHTALYWYRQSLGQGLEFLIYFQGNSAPDKSGLPSDRFSAERTGGSVSTLTIQRTQQEDSAVYLCASSLVDRGYGYTFGSGTRLTVV.

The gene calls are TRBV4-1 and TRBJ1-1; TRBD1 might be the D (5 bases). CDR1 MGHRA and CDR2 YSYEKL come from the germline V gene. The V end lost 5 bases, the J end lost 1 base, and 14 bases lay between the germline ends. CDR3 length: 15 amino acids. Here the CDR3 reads CASSGYPRGNTEAFF. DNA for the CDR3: TGCGCCAGCAGCGGTTACCCGAGGGGGAACACTGAAGCTTTCTTT.

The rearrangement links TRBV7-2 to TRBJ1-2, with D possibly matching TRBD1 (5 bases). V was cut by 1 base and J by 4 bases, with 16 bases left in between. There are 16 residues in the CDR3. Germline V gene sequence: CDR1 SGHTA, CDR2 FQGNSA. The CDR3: CASSLGGDGTRYGYTF. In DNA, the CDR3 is TGTGCCAGCAGCTTAGGCGGGGACGGAACCCGCTATGGCTACACCTTC.

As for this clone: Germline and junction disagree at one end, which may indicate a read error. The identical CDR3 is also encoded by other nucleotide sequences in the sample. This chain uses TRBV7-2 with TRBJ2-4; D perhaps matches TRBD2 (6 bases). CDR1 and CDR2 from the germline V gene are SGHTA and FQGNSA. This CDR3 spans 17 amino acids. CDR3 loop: CASSLIGGALAKNIQYF. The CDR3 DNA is TGTGCCAGCAGCTTAATCGGCGGGGCACTAGCCAAAAACATTCAGTATTTC. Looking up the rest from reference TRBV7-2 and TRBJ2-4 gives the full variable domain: GAGVSQSPSNKVTEKGKDVELRCDPISGHTALYWYRQSLGQGLEFLIYFQGNSAPDKSGLPSDRFSAERTGGSVSTLTIQRTQQEDSAVYLCASSLIGGALAKNIQYFGAGTRLSVL.

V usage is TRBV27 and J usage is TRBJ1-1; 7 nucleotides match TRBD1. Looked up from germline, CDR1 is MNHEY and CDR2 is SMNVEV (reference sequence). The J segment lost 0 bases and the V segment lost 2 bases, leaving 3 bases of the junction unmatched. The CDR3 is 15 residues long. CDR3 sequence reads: CASSLAGQMNTEAFF. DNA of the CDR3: TGTGCCAGCAGTTTAGCGGGACAGATGAACACTGAAGCTTTCTTT.

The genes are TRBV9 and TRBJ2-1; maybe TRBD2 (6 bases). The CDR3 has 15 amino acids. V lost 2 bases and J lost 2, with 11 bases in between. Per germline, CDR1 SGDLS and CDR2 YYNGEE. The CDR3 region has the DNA TGTGCCAGCAGCGTGGGGGGATTCCCCTACAATGAGCAGTTCTTC. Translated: CASSVGGFPYNEQFF.

The CDR3 loop is CASSPVPGLAGPTDTQYF. The CDR3 DNA sequence: TGTGCCAGCAGCCCCGTCCCGGGACTAGCGGGGCCCACAGATACGCAGTATTTT. This sequence joins TRBV7-9 and TRBJ2-3; 13 bases fit TRBD2. The V segment lost 5 bases and the J segment 2 bases; nucleotides outside the gene matches: 10. The CDR3 has 18 residues. The V gene's germline CDR1 is SEHNR and CDR2 FQNEAQ (reference sequence).

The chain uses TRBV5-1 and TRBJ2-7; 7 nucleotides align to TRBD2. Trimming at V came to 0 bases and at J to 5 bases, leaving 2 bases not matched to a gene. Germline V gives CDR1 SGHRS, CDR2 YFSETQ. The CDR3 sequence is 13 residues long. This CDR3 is CASSLEGTNEQYF. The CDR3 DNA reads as TGCGCCAGCAGCTTGGAAGGGACTAACGAGCAGTACTTC.

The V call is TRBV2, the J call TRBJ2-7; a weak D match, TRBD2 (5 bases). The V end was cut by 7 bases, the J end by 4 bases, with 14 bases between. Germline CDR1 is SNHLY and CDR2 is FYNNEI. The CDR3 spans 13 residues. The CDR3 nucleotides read TGTGCCAGCACCCTCTCGGACTCATACGAGCAGTACTTC. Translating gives CASTLSDSYEQYF.

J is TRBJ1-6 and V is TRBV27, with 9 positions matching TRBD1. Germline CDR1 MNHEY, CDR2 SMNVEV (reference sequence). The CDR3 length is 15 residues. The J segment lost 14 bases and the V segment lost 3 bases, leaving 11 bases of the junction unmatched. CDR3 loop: CASSFGTGSPLALHF. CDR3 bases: TGTGCCAGCAGTTTTGGGACAGGGAGTCCTTTGGCCCTCCACTTT.

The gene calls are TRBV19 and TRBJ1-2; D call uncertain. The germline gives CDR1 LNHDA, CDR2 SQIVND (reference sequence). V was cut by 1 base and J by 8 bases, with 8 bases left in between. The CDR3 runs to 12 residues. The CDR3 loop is CASSIAGAGYTF. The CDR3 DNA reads TGTGCCAGTAGTATAGCAGGAGCCGGCTACACCTTC.

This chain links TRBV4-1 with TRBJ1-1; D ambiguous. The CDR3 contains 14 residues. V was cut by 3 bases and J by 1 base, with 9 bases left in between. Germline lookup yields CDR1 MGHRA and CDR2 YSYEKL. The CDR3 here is CASSHRTENTEAFF. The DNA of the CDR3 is TGCGCCAGCAGCCATCGGACCGAGAACACTGAAGCTTTCTTT.

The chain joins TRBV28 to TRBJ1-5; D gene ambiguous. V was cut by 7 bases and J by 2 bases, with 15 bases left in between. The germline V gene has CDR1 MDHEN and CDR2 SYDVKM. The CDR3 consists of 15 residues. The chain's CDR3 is CASTFAKVGNQPQHF. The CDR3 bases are TGTGCCAGCACCTTTGCCAAGGTCGGCAATCAGCCCCAGCATTTT.

The CDR3 sequence: CASNSGRYNEQFF. For the CDR3, the DNA is TGTGCCAGCAATAGCGGGAGATACAATGAGCAGTTCTTC. The chain carries TRBV28 and TRBJ2-1, with TRBD2 matching 9 bases. The CDR3 is made up of 13 amino acids. Germline V gene lookup returns CDR1 MDHEN and CDR2 SYDVKM. J lost 4 bases, V lost 7 bases, and 2 bases had no gene match.

CDR3 sequence: CASSRLDRGEQYF. CDR3 coding DNA: TGCGCCAGCAGCCGCCTGGACAGGGGGGAGCAGTACTTC. The chain is built from TRBV5-1 and TRBJ2-7, with 10 bases identical to TRBD1. The CDR3 is 13 residues long. J was trimmed by 7 bases and V by 4 bases; bases with no gene match: 5. In germline, CDR1 is SGHRS, CDR2 YFSETQ.

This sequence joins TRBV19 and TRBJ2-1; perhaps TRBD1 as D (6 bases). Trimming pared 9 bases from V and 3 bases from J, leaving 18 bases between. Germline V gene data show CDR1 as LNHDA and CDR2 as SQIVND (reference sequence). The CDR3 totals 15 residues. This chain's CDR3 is CASSDGTPNYNEQFF. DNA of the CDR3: TGTGCCAGCAGCGATGGGACACCCAACTACAATGAGCAGTTCTTC.

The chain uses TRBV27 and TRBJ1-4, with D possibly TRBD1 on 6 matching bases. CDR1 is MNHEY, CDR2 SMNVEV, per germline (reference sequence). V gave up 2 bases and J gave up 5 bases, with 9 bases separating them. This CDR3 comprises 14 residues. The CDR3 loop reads CASSLVGQNEKLFF. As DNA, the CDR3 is TGTGCCAGCAGTTTAGTAGGACAGAATGAAAAACTGTTTTTT.

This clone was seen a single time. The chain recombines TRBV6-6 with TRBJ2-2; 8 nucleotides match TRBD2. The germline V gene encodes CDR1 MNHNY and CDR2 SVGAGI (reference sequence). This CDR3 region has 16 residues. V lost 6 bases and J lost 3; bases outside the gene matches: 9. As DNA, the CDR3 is TGTGCCAGCAGCCCGCGCGGAGCGGGAGACACCGGGGAGCTGTTTTTT. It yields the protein CASSPRGAGDTGELFF.

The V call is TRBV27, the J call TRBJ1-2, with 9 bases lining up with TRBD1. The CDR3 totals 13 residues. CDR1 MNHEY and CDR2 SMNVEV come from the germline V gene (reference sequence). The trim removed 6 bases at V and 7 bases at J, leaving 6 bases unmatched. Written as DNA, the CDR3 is TGTGCCAGCAGGGGACAGGGTTGGGGTGGCTACACCTTC. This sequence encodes CASRGQGWGGYTF.